Listed below are T cell receptor beta chains from one sample, sequenced in a study of T cell clusters in autoimmune cytopenias. Reanalyzing the multiplex PCR reads, TCRdb keeps one entry per CDR3 protein, without DNA. This table holds around 2,000 distinct CDR3 sequences. A further study also used this sample, focusing on T cell repertoires in aging, cancer and after chemotherapy.

Sequenced sample: peripheral blood. The receptor set was obtained from a human donor in good health. Each CDR3 is given with its conserved first and last residue. Part of the rows lack a size; the others show once, few, many or a class for expanded clones.

j_gene: TRBJ1-5
v_gene: TRBV27
abundance: medium-sized
CDR3aa: CASSSTGYQPQHF

j_gene: TRBJ1-2
v_gene: TRBV30
abundance: medium-sized
CDR3aa: CAWGRDHGYTF

j_gene: TRBJ2-3
v_gene: TRBV7-6
abundance: .
CDR3aa: CASSHSTGPGADTQYF

j_gene: TRBJ2-3
v_gene: TRBV29-1
abundance: .
CDR3aa: CSVALLGAGLTDTQYF

j_gene: TRBJ2-7
v_gene: TRBV5-8
abundance: medium-sized
CDR3aa: CASSLLGYQYEQYF

j_gene: TRBJ1-3
v_gene: TRBV7-2
abundance: .
CDR3aa: CASSFSGQGLWGSGNTIYF

j_gene: TRBJ1-1
v_gene: TRBV5-1
abundance: medium-sized
CDR3aa: CASSLEAGVNTEAFF

j_gene: TRBJ2-1
v_gene: TRBV24-1
abundance: medium-sized
CDR3aa: CATSDRNEQFF

j_gene: TRBJ1-4
v_gene: TRBV6-4
abundance: medium-sized
CDR3aa: CASSEGAGEKLFF

j_gene: TRBJ2-2
v_gene: TRBV11-2
abundance: .
CDR3aa: CASSLQTGAGTGELFF

j_gene: TRBJ1-5
v_gene: TRBV6-5
abundance: medium-sized
CDR3aa: CASWGVNQPQHF

j_gene: TRBJ2-7
v_gene: TRBV5-5
abundance: medium-sized
CDR3aa: CASSFGRSPYEQYF

j_gene: TRBJ2-1
v_gene: TRBV6-6
abundance: medium-sized
CDR3aa: CASSRLAGGNEQFF

j_gene: TRBJ1-1
v_gene: TRBV7-6
abundance: medium-sized
CDR3aa: CASSLVTGGVTEAFF

j_gene: TRBJ1-2
v_gene: TRBV12-3/TRBV12-4
abundance: .
CDR3aa: CASSSSTGGYGYTF

j_gene: TRBJ2-2
v_gene: TRBV5-6
abundance: medium-sized
CDR3aa: CASSLGLAGSGELFF

j_gene: TRBJ2-5
v_gene: TRBV10-3
abundance: medium-sized
CDR3aa: CAIRAGLQETQYF

j_gene: TRBJ1-4
v_gene: TRBV30
abundance: medium-sized
CDR3aa: CAWSALREKLFF

j_gene: TRBJ2-7
v_gene: TRBV18
abundance: medium-sized
CDR3aa: CASSPYGTLGGEQYF

j_gene: TRBJ2-5
v_gene: TRBV5-1
abundance: .
CDR3aa: CASSSTGTGGRETQYF

j_gene: TRBJ1-4
v_gene: TRBV7-3
abundance: .
CDR3aa: CASSLSAGEKLFF

j_gene: TRBJ1-1
v_gene: TRBV12-3/TRBV12-4
abundance: .
CDR3aa: CASSRKQGYMNTEAFF

j_gene: TRBJ2-3
v_gene: TRBV20-1
abundance: .
CDR3aa: CSASAGAGTDTQYF

j_gene: TRBJ2-5
v_gene: TRBV5-1
abundance: medium-sized
CDR3aa: CASSPGPQQETQYF

j_gene: TRBJ2-7
v_gene: TRBV6-4
abundance: medium-sized
CDR3aa: CASSERGGYEQYF

j_gene: TRBJ2-3
v_gene: TRBV18
abundance: medium-sized
CDR3aa: CASSPPVGGTDTQYF